This passage covers 3 T cell receptor beta chains from one sample sequenced in a study of shared clonotypes between healthy human individuals. Generated by immunoSEQ multiplex PCR, the TCRdb table keeps only in-frame clones and is missing some. The table records some 1,900,000 clones, about 95% of them present only once. Naive CD8 cells, CD45RO-negative and positively selected for CCR7, excluded terminally differentiated effector memory CD45RA+ cells. Sample: naive CD8+ T cells sorted from blood. Source of these receptors: a man aged 18 to 30 in good health.

The V and J genes are TRBV28 and TRBJ2-3; D is possibly TRBD2 (6 bases). From germline, CDR1 is MDHEN and CDR2 SYDVKM. This CDR3 has 14 amino acids. Trimming stripped 6 bases from V and 1 base from J, with 11 bases between. CDR3 sequence: CASRRDVGTDTQYF. For the CDR3, the DNA is TGTGCCAGCAGGCGGGACGTGGGCACAGATACGCAGTATTTT.

This clone occurred once. This chain joins TRBV4-1 and TRBJ2-5; D uncertain. This CDR3 has 11 amino acids. Between the trimmed V and J ends, which lost 4 bases and 4 bases, there was a span of 4 bases. Germline V CDR1 and CDR2: MGHRA, YSYEKL. The CDR3 here is CASSLRETQYF. CDR3 DNA: TGCGCCAGCAGCCTCCGAGAGACCCAGTACTTC.

This clone was counted once. The sample has other DNA sequences that encode this CDR3 too. The CDR3 sequence: CASSPHSSYEQYF. The CDR3 DNA reads TGTGCCAGCAGCCCCCACAGTTCCTACGAGCAGTACTTC. V gene TRBV7-6 combines with J gene TRBJ2-7; D is ambiguous. V gave up 5 bases and J gave up 1 base, with 9 bases separating them. The CDR3 is made up of 13 amino acids. Germline V gene lookup returns CDR1 SGHVS and CDR2 FNYEAQ.